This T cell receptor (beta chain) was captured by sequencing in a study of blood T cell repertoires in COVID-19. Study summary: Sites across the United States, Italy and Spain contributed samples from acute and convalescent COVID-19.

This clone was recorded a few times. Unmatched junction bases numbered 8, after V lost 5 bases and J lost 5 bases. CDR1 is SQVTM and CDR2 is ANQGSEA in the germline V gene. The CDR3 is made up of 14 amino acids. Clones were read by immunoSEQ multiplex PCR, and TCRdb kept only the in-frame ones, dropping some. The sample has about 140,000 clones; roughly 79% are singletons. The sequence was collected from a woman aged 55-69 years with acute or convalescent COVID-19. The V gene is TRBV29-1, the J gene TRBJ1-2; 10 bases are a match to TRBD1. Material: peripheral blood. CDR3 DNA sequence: TGCAGCGTTAAGCCGGGACAGGGGAGGTATGGCTACACCTTC. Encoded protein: CSVKPGQGRYGYTF.